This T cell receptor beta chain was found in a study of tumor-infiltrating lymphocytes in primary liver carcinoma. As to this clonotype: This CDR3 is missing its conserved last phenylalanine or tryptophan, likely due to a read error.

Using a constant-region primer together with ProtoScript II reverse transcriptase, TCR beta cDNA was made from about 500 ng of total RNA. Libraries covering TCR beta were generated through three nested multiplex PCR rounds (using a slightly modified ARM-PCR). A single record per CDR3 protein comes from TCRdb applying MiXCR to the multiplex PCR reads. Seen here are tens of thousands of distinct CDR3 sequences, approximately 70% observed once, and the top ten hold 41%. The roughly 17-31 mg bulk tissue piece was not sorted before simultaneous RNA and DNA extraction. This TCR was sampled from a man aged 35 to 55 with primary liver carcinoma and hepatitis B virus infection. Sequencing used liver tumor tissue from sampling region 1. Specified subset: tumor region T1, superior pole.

CDR3 loop: CASSLVVGASGTQYL. The CDR3 nucleotides are TGTGCCAGCAGCTTAGTAGTGGGAGCTTCAGGTACGCAGTATCTT. This rearrangement joins TRBV11-1 to TRBJ2-3; D is possibly TRBD2 (5 bases). Germline V CDR1 and CDR2: SGHAT, FQDESV (reference sequence). This CDR3 comprises 15 residues. V was shortened by 1 base and J by 8 bases, with 16 bases between the two germline ends.